These T cell receptor beta chains were read from a single sample in a study of T cells in tuberculosis. Clones were read by immunoSEQ multiplex PCR, and TCRdb kept only the in-frame ones, dropping some. The sample contains approximately 58,000 clones, nearly 90% of which appear only once. Sequencing input: CD1b-GMM tetramer-negative cells sorted from PBMCs. These receptors originate from an adult woman with latent tuberculosis. The CDR3 runs from the conserved cysteine through the conserved F or W. The D gene is left open where the match is weak. The size entry is marked missing in some rows and otherwise reads once, few, many or a size class.

CDR3: CASSRQGITYEQYF
DNA: TGTGCCAGCTCAAGGCAGGGGATAACCTACGAGCAGTACTTC
V: TRBV18
J: TRBJ2-7
size: -
D: -

CDR3: CASMVRATGSTDTQYF
DNA: TGTGCCAGCATGGTAAGGGCGACAGGAAGCACAGATACGCAGTATTTT
V: TRBV7-3
J: TRBJ2-3
size: -
D: -

CDR3: CASSQGLTGSGANVLTF
DNA: TGTGCCAGCAGCCAAGGGTTAACAGGCTCTGGGGCCAACGTCCTGACTTTC
V: TRBV4-2
J: TRBJ2-6
size: -
D: -

CDR3: CASSTSAGADNEQFF
DNA: TGCGCCAGCAGCACCTCGGCGGGAGCGGACAATGAGCAGTTCTTC
V: TRBV10-2
J: TRBJ2-1
size: -
D: TRBD2

CDR3: CASSQGVAQIYEQYF
DNA: TGTGCCAGCAGCCAAGGAGTAGCGCAGATCTACGAGCAGTACTTC
V: TRBV4-2
J: TRBJ2-7
size: -
D: -

CDR3: CASSFLAGPNQPQHF
DNA: TGTGCCAGCAGCTTCTTGGCAGGGCCTAATCAGCCCCAGCATTTT
V: TRBV5-5
J: TRBJ1-5
size: -
D: -

CDR3: CSARSQAEQYF
DNA: TGCAGTGCTAGGAGTCAGGCCGAGCAGTACTTC
V: TRBV20-1
J: TRBJ2-7
size: -
D: -

CDR3: CASSQDVGGRNEKLFF
DNA: TGCGCCAGCAGCCAAGATGTGGGCGGGAGGAATGAAAAACTGTTTTTT
V: TRBV4-1
J: TRBJ1-4
size: few
D: -

CDR3: CASSVWASGTLSNTGELFF
DNA: TGTGCCAGCAGCGTATGGGCTAGCGGGACCCTCTCCAACACCGGGGAGCTGTTTTTT
V: TRBV9
J: TRBJ2-2
size: -
D: TRBD2

CDR3: CASSPQGLQPQHF
DNA: TGTGCCAGCAGTCCCCAGGGATTGCAGCCCCAGCATTTT
V: TRBV5-6
J: TRBJ1-5
size: -
D: -

CDR3: CASSYGEALTSTDTQYF
DNA: TGCGCCAGCAGCTACGGCGAGGCCTTGACTAGCACAGATACGCAGTATTTT
V: TRBV5-1
J: TRBJ2-3
size: -
D: -

CDR3: CASSFLLGGGRYGYTF
DNA: TGTGCCAGCAGTTTTCTTCTAGGCGGGGGCAGGTATGGCTACACCTTC
V: TRBV27
J: TRBJ1-2
size: -
D: -

CDR3: CASSSDSLSDEQYF
DNA: TGTGCCAGCAGTTCGGACAGCCTAAGCGACGAGCAGTACTTC
V: TRBV27
J: TRBJ2-7
size: -
D: -

CDR3: CASSPQQGQTGNTIYF
DNA: TGTGCCAGCAGCCCACAACAGGGGCAAACTGGAAACACCATATATTTT
V: TRBV9
J: TRBJ1-3
size: -
D: TRBD1

CDR3: CASSKGDTGELFF
DNA: TGTGCCAGCAGCAAAGGCGACACCGGGGAGCTGTTTTTT
V: TRBV21-1
J: TRBJ2-2
size: -
D: -

CDR3: CASSYSGSSDTQYF
DNA: TGTGCCAGCAGTTACTCCGGGAGTTCTGATACGCAGTATTTT
V: TRBV6-5
J: TRBJ2-3
size: once
D: -

CDR3: CASSYDRGGYEQYF
DNA: TGTGCCAGCAGTTATGACAGGGGCGGATACGAGCAGTACTTC
V: TRBV28
J: TRBJ2-7
size: -
D: TRBD1

CDR3: CAWGAMNTEAFF
DNA: TGTGCCTGGGGGGCAATGAACACTGAAGCTTTCTTT
V: TRBV30
J: TRBJ1-1
size: -
D: -

CDR3: CASSFKAGGDSAGANVLTF
DNA: TGTGCCAGCAGTTTCAAGGCAGGGGGAGATTCGGCCGGGGCCAACGTCCTGACTTTC
V: TRBV28
J: TRBJ2-6
size: -
D: TRBD1

CDR3: CAPQRPWDSTGNYGYTF
DNA: TGTGCCCCTCAGCGACCGTGGGACTCGACAGGGAACTATGGCTACACCTTC
V: TRBV27
J: TRBJ1-2
size: few
D: TRBD1

CDR3: CASSARGRGQETQYF
DNA: TGTGCCAGTAGTGCAAGGGGCAGGGGCCAAGAGACCCAGTACTTC
V: TRBV19
J: TRBJ2-5
size: -
D: -

CDR3: CASSLAGNSYNEQFF
DNA: TGTGCCAGCAGCTTAGCCGGGAATTCCTACAATGAGCAGTTCTTC
V: TRBV7-2
J: TRBJ2-1
size: -
D: -

CDR3: CASSLSTTGRYGYTF
DNA: TGTGCCAGCAGTTTATCGACGACAGGGAGATATGGCTACACCTTC
V: TRBV27
J: TRBJ1-2
size: -
D: TRBD1

CDR3: CAWMHEWGPNYGYTF
DNA: TGTGCCTGGATGCACGAGTGGGGGCCGAACTATGGCTACACCTTC
V: TRBV30
J: TRBJ1-2
size: -
D: -

CDR3: CASSDGTSGPTDTQYF
DNA: TGTGCCAGCAGCGATGGGACTAGCGGCCCCACAGATACGCAGTATTTT
V: TRBV13
J: TRBJ2-3
size: -
D: TRBD2

CDR3: CASSQEGHLGNTIYF
DNA: TGTGCCAGCAGCCAAGAGGGACATCTAGGAAACACCATATATTTT
V: TRBV4-2
J: TRBJ1-3
size: -
D: -

CDR3: CAWSVEGRAPWGYTF
DNA: TGTGCCTGGAGTGTGGAGGGCAGGGCACCTTGGGGCTACACCTTC
V: TRBV30
J: TRBJ1-2
size: -
D: -

CDR3: CASRQTSGISDTQYF
DNA: TGTGCCAGCAGACAGACTAGCGGGATCTCAGATACGCAGTATTTT
V: TRBV6-1
J: TRBJ2-3
size: -
D: TRBD2

CDR3: CASGWPYNEQFF
DNA: TGTGCCAGCGGCTGGCCGTACAATGAGCAGTTCTTC
V: TRBV6-5
J: TRBJ2-1
size: -
D: -

CDR3: CASSLGHGRGQETQYF
DNA: TGTGCCAGCAGCTTGGGGCACGGGAGGGGACAAGAGACCCAGTACTTC
V: TRBV11-2
J: TRBJ2-5
size: -
D: TRBD2

CDR3: CASSPGGSTEAFF
DNA: TGTGCCAGCAGCCCCGGGGGAAGCACTGAAGCTTTCTTT
V: TRBV7-3
J: TRBJ1-1
size: -
D: -

CDR3: CASSRGLNYGYTF
DNA: TGTGCCAGCAGCAGAGGCCTTAACTATGGCTACACCTTC
V: TRBV7-9
J: TRBJ1-2
size: -
D: -

CDR3: CASQVAGGRYNEQFF
DNA: TGTGCCAGCCAGGTAGCGGGGGGGCGGTACAATGAGCAGTTCTTC
V: TRBV7-9
J: TRBJ2-1
size: -
D: TRBD2

CDR3: CASSDSILAGVGELFF
DNA: TGTGCCAGCAGTGACTCGATTCTAGCGGGAGTCGGGGAGCTGTTTTTT
V: TRBV6-4
J: TRBJ2-2
size: -
D: TRBD2

CDR3: CASSGQANQPQHF
DNA: TGTGCCAGCAGTGGACAGGCCAATCAGCCCCAGCATTTT
V: TRBV6-4
J: TRBJ1-5
size: few
D: -

CDR3: CASSWIGTGGDEQFF
DNA: TGTGCCAGCAGTTGGATAGGGACAGGGGGGGATGAGCAGTTCTTC
V: TRBV6-5
J: TRBJ2-1
size: -
D: TRBD1

CDR3: CASSQDFRGSRGQGYTF
DNA: TGCGCCAGCAGCCAAGATTTCCGGGGGTCGAGGGGGCAGGGCTACACCTTC
V: TRBV4-3
J: TRBJ1-2
size: -
D: TRBD1

CDR3: CASSQDTRGTDTQYF
DNA: TGCGCCAGCAGCCAAGATACTAGAGGTACAGATACGCAGTATTTT
V: TRBV4-1
J: TRBJ2-3
size: -
D: -

CDR3: CASSSPLLGPGELFF
DNA: TGTGCCAGCAGTTCCCCCCTCCTTGGGCCCGGGGAGCTGTTTTTT
V: TRBV6-5
J: TRBJ2-2
size: -
D: -

CDR3: CASRRTGGTEETQYF
DNA: TGCGCCAGCAGACGGACAGGGGGCACGGAGGAGACCCAGTACTTC
V: TRBV5-1
J: TRBJ2-5
size: -
D: TRBD1

CDR3: CASSTSADVHGYTF
DNA: TGTGCCAGCAGTACCTCAGCGGACGTGCATGGCTACACCTTC
V: TRBV6-1
J: TRBJ1-2
size: -
D: -

CDR3: CASSLWASGESYNEQFF
DNA: TGTGCCAGCAGCTTATGGGCTAGCGGGGAATCCTACAATGAGCAGTTCTTC
V: TRBV7-8
J: TRBJ2-1
size: -
D: TRBD2

CDR3: CASSYPTGSGNTIYF
DNA: TGTGCCAGCAGTTACCCGACAGGGTCCGGAAACACCATATATTTT
V: TRBV6-6
J: TRBJ1-3
size: once
D: TRBD1

CDR3: CASSLAGAAQYGYTF
DNA: TGTGCCAGCAGTTTAGCGGGGGCGGCTCAATATGGCTACACCTTC
V: TRBV27
J: TRBJ1-2
size: -
D: -

CDR3: CASSYRDRELGGELFF
DNA: TGTGCCAGCAGCTACCGAGACAGGGAGTTGGGCGGGGAGCTGTTTTTT
V: TRBV7-6
J: TRBJ2-2
size: -
D: TRBD1

CDR3: CACRTGSSYEQYF
DNA: TGTGCCTGTCGGACGGGGAGCTCCTACGAGCAGTACTTC
V: TRBV28
J: TRBJ2-7
size: few
D: -

CDR3: CASSPRAADTQYF
DNA: TGTGCCAGCAGCCCCAGGGCGGCTGATACGCAGTATTTT
V: TRBV7-9
J: TRBJ2-3
size: -
D: -

CDR3: CASRGGQAGDNEQFF
DNA: TGCGCCAGCAGAGGGGGACAGGCAGGGGACAATGAGCAGTTCTTC
V: TRBV4-1
J: TRBJ2-1
size: -
D: TRBD1

CDR3: CAWSVGGGNYGNTIYF
DNA: TGTGCCTGGAGTGTAGGGGGAGGGAACTATGGAAACACCATATATTTT
V: TRBV30
J: TRBJ1-3
size: -
D: -

CDR3: CASQDRGGGYTF
DNA: TGTGCCAGCCAAGACAGGGGTGGTGGCTACACCTTC
V: TRBV6-6
J: TRBJ1-2
size: once
D: TRBD1

CDR3: CAWSEGGRNYEQYF
DNA: TGTGCCTGGAGTGAAGGCGGGAGGAACTACGAGCAGTACTTC
V: TRBV30
J: TRBJ2-7
size: -
D: TRBD2

CDR3: CATERYAGTSVLNEQFF
DNA: TGTGCCACCGAGAGGTATGCTGGGACTAGCGTTTTAAATGAGCAGTTCTTC
V: TRBV19
J: TRBJ2-1
size: -
D: TRBD2